This T cell receptor (beta chain) originates from a study of blood T cell repertoires in COVID-19. Whole-study context: Sites in the United States, Italy and Spain provided acute and convalescent COVID-19 samples. Nucleic acid was either cDNA or gDNA, and it came from T cells, B-cell-depleted T cells, or PBMCs.

Germline values: CDR1 MNHEY, CDR2 SMNVEV (reference sequence). CDR3 length: 13 residues. The V end was cut by 8 bases, the J end by 8 bases, with 15 bases between. Method: immunoSEQ multiplex PCR; TCRdb's copy keeps in-frame clones and lacks some. The sample records 410,000 or so clones, 89% being singletons. This clone occurred once. The origin of this receptor is a woman in her thirties or forties with COVID-19, enrolled during active disease. The rearrangement joins TRBV27 to TRBJ1-4; D might be TRBD1 (6 bases). The sequenced material came from peripheral blood. The CDR3 is CASSRSGTEKLFF. CDR3 sequence (DNA): TGTGCCAGCTCACGGAGCGGGACAGAAAAACTGTTTTTT.